This TCR beta chain was identified during a study of T-cell memory formation after mild COVID-19. General observations from the study: Confirmation of SARS-CoV-2 specificity was lacking for second-wave clones peaking day 37. In pre-infection memory, a portion of responding clones appeared, which suggested that cross-reactive memory joined.

V lost 2 bases to trimming and J lost 5 bases, with 16 bases between them. The CDR3 consists of 16 residues. This clonotype was seen only a few times. The antigen remains unidentified. Via MiXCR, TCRdb re-called the 5' RACE reads, giving one row per CDR3 protein. The sample carries 350,000 to 450,000 distinct CDR3 sequences, 25% to 30% recorded once. Material: PBMCs or a T cell subset sorted from them (not recorded which). The chain combines TRBV12-3 or TRBV12-4 with TRBJ2-1; D may match TRBD1 or TRBD2 (5 bases each). This receptor was taken from an adult woman who had mild COVID-19 (a few samples of this study predate the infection). Cell type and time point are not known. The chain's CDR3 is CASSLPGPRGDNEQFF. The CDR3 bases are TGTGCCAGCAGTTTACCCGGGCCTAGAGGGGACAATGAGCAGTTCTTC.